These 5 T cell receptor beta chains came from one sample sequenced in a study of long-term antiretroviral therapy in people with HIV. An immunoSEQ assay, version v3.0, was performed at survey level. Sequenced by immunoSEQ multiplex PCR; TCRdb stores in-frame clones only, minus some. The table includes more than 30,000 clones, 83% detected once. Sample: unsorted PBMCs, taken 0.4 years before starting antiretroviral therapy. The source of these receptors is a man between 18 and 29 years old with HIV.

This clone was picked up a small number of times. The chain has TRBV15 and TRBJ2-7; 7 bases are shared with TRBD1. The CDR3 runs to 16 residues. The germline V gene has CDR1 LNHNV and CDR2 YYDKDF (reference sequence). The ends lost 1 base at V and 5 bases at J; junction bases unmatched: 11. The DNA for the CDR3 is TGTGCCACCAGCAGAGGAAGAGACAGGGATCCCCACGAGCAGTACTTC. Amino acids: CATSRGRDRDPHEQYF.

The chain recombines TRBV5-6 with TRBJ2-7, with D possibly matching TRBD1 (6 bases). Germline V CDR1 and CDR2: SGHDT, YYEEEE. The germline V and J ends were trimmed by 0 bases and 4 bases, with 11 bases remaining between them. The CDR3 is made up of 14 amino acids. The CDR3 DNA is TGTGCCAGCAGCTTGGGGTTGGGGGCGTACGAGCAGTACTTC. It encodes CASSLGLGAYEQYF. Looking up the rest from reference TRBV5-6 and TRBJ2-7 gives the full variable domain: DAGVTQSPTHLIKTRGQQVTLRCSPKSGHDTVSWYQQALGQGPQFIFQYYEEEERQRGNFPDRFSGHQFPNYSSELNVNALLLGDSALYLCASSLGLGAYEQYFGPGTRLTVT.

The rearrangement joins TRBV7-4 to TRBJ1-1; D is unresolved. This CDR3 contains 16 residues. Trimming took 4 bases from V and 3 from J, leaving 18 bases between them. CDR1 and CDR2 from the germline V gene are SGHVT and SQSDAQ. CDR3 loop: CASSSLPSNVDTEAFF. DNA of the CDR3: TGTGCCAGCAGCTCCCTCCCCTCGAATGTGGACACTGAAGCTTTCTTT.

The chain employs TRBV18 and TRBJ2-2; 8 nucleotides line up with TRBD1. The trim removed 4 bases at V and 0 bases at J, leaving 4 bases unmatched. The length of the CDR3 is 16 residues. Per the germline V gene, CDR1 is KGHSH and CDR2 is LQKENI. In nucleotides, the CDR3 is TGTGCCAGCTCACTCGGACAGGGCCCGAACACCGGGGAGCTGTTTTTT. Protein: CASSLGQGPNTGELFF.

J is TRBJ2-3 and V is TRBV19; 10 bases are shared with TRBD2. V was clipped by 7 bases and J by 2 bases; unmatched bases: 6. Germline CDR1 is LNHDA and CDR2 is SQIVND (reference sequence). CDR3 length: 15 amino acids. In DNA form, the CDR3 reads TGTGCCAGTAATAGTGGACTAGCGGCCACAGATACGCAGTATTTT. Translated: CASNSGLAATDTQYF.